This T cell receptor (beta chain) originates from a study of identical twins. Notes on the study in general: The study found excess low generation probability among twin-shared out-of-frame alpha sequences.

This CDR3 has 14 residues. The V gene's germline CDR1 is DFQATT and CDR2 SNEGSKA (reference sequence). V lost 7 bases, J lost 6 bases, and 21 bases lay in between. Addition of a universal primer site occurred through template switching, and cDNA carried unique molecular identifiers. TCRdb re-called the 5' RACE reads through MiXCR, storing one row per CDR3 protein. Of roughly 720,000 distinct CDR3 sequences in the sample, 15% to 20% were seen once. This clonotype was seen a few times. What it recognizes is unknown. This sample also belongs to another study, concerning T cells expressing NK-cell markers.

This chain connects TRBV20-1 to TRBJ1-2; tentatively, D is TRBD1 (5 bases). The source of this sequence is a woman under 30 in good health. The specimen sequenced was PBMCs. In nucleotides, the CDR3 is TGCAGTGTCCTTCGGGGGGTTAGTGGAGATGGCTACACCTTC. This sequence encodes CSVLRGVSGDGYTF.